These 3 T cell receptor beta chains were all obtained from the same sample, sequenced in a study of OX40 agonist ivuxolimab in advanced cancers. Using immunoSEQ multiplex PCR, the repertoire was profiled, and TCRdb retains in-frame clones only, with some absent. Here the sample spans some 81,000 clones, approximately 86% being singletons. The input for sequencing was CD4+ or CD8+ T cells sorted from blood, taken in a trial of the OX40 agonist ivuxolimab. These receptors were collected from an adult with an advanced solid tumor such as melanoma, head and neck, liver or kidney cancer.

Worth noting for this clone: Mismatch with germline at one junction end may stem from a read error. This chain joins TRBV7-7 and TRBJ2-2; D call uncertain. The germline V gene encodes CDR1 SSHAT and CDR2 FNYEAQ (reference sequence). The CDR3 spans 11 residues. The CDR3 spells CASSFGGELFF. The CDR3 DNA reads TGTGCTAGCAGCTTTGGGGGGGAGCTGTTTTTT.

The chain recombines TRBV5-4 with TRBJ2-5; no firm D call. The CDR3 runs to 13 residues. CDR1 is SGHNT, CDR2 YYREEE, per germline (reference sequence). Deletions cut 2 bases from V and 2 bases from J, with 7 bases between. As DNA, the CDR3 is TGTGCCAGCAGCTTCAGCGTACAAGAGACCCAGTACTTC. Protein sequence: CASSFSVQETQYF.

The chain links TRBV11-1 to TRBJ2-4; 9 bases match TRBD1. V lost 5 bases and J lost 7; bases outside the gene matches: 3. This CDR3 is 13 amino acids long. CDR1 is SGHAT, CDR2 FQDESV, per germline (reference sequence). Written as DNA, the CDR3 is TGTGCCAGCAGCACCGGACAGGGGAACATTCAGTACTTC. Translation: CASSTGQGNIQYF.